The clone carrying this T cell receptor beta chain was detected a few times. This record belongs to a study of human T cells and chemical hapten exposure. The wider study: Each patch test put 0.01% DPC on the upper back, and results were read at 6 days. Recorded diagnoses among the mostly female patients were alopecia areata, totalis or universalis.

Stated time point: patch test 2, 6 weeks after DPC sensitization. Described treatment: therapeutic diphenylcyclopropenone sensitization with weekly scalp DPC. Each patch test followed a blood draw. Donors, patients with alopecia ranging from 18 to 70 years old and judged suitable for DPC, provided samples. This CDR3 region has 16 residues. Trimming left V 2 bases short and J 0 bases short, with 11 bases between. Per the germline V gene, CDR1 is SGHTA and CDR2 is FQGNSA. In TCRdb, the RACE reads were re-called with MiXCR into one record per CDR3 protein. This repertoire shows 84,000 or so distinct CDR3 sequences, 10% to 13% found once; its top ten account for about 2.5%.

The sequence was obtained from a woman aged 25 to 39 with alopecia areata. Some clones in this sample may be carry-over from other donors' samples. Specimen: whole blood, collected in connection with sensitization to the hapten diphenylcyclopropenone (DPC). The rearrangement links TRBV7-2 to TRBJ1-3; a weak D match, TRBD1 (5 bases). This CDR3 reads CASSLRQGNSGNTIYF. For the CDR3, the DNA is TGTGCCAGCAGCTTACGTCAGGGTAACTCTGGAAACACCATATATTTT.